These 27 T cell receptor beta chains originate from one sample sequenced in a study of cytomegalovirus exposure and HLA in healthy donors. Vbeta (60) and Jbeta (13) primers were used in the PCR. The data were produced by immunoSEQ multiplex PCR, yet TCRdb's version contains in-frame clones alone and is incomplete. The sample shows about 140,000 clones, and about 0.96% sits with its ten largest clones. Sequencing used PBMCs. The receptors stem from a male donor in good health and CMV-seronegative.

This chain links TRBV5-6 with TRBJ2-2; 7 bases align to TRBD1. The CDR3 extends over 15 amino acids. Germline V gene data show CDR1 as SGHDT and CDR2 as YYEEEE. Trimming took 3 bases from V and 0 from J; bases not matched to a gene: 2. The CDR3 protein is CASSWDRSNTGELFF. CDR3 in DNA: TGTGCCAGCAGCTGGGACAGATCGAACACCGGGGAGCTGTTTTTT.

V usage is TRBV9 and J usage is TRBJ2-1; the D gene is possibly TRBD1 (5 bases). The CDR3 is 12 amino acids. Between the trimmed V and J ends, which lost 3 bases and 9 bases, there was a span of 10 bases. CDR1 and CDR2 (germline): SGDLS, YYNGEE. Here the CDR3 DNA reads TGTGCCAGCAGCGGACGAACAGGTGAGCAGTTCTTC. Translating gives CASSGRTGEQFF.

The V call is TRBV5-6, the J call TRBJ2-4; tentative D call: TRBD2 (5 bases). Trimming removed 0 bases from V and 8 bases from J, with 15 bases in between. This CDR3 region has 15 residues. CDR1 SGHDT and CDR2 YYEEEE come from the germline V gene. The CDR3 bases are TGTGCCAGCAGCTTGGCGCGGGTAGTTGGGGACATTCAGTACTTC. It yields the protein CASSLARVVGDIQYF.

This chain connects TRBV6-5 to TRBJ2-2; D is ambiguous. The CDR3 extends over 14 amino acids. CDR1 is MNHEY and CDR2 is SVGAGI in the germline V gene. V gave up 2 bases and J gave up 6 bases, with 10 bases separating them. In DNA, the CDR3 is TGTGCCAGCAGTTACCCCCAACGGGCCGGGGAGCTGTTTTTT. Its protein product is CASSYPQRAGELFF.

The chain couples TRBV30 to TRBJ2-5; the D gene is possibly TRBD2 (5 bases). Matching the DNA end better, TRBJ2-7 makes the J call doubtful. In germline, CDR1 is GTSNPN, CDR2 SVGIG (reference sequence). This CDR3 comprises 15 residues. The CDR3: CAWRTERSPSYEQYF. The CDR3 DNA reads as TGTGCCTGGAGGACGGAGCGGTCGCCCTCCTACGAGCAGTACTTC.

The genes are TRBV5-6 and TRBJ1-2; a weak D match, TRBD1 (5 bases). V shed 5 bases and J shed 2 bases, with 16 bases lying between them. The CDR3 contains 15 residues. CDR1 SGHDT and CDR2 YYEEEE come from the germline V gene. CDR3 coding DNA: TGTGCCAGCAGTCCCATTTCAGGGTTGAACTATGGCTACACCTTC. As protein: CASSPISGLNYGYTF.

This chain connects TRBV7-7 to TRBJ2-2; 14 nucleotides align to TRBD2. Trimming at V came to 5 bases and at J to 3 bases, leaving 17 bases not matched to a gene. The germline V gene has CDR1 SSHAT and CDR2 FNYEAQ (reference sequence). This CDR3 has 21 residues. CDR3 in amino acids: CASSPRLAGGLGPWDTGELFF. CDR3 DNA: TGTGCCAGCAGCCCTCGACTAGCGGGAGGGCTCGGGCCGTGGGACACCGGGGAGCTGTTTTTT.

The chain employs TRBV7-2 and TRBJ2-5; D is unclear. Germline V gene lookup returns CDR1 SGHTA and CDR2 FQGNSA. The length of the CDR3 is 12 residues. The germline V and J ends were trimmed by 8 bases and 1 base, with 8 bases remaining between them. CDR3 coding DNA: TGTGCCAGCTCCAGTGGCCAAGAGACCCAGTACTTC. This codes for CASSSGQETQYF. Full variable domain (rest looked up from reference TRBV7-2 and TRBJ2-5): GAGVSQSPSNKVTEKGKDVELRCDPISGHTALYWYRQSLGQGLEFLIYFQGNSAPDKSGLPSDRFSAERTGGSVSTLTIQRTQQEDSAVYLCASSSGQETQYFGPGTRLLVL.

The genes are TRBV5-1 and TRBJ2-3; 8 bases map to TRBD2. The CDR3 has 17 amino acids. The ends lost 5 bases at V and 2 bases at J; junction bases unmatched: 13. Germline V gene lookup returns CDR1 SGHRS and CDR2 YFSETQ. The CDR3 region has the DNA TGCGCCAGCAGACAACTAGCGGAGCCTGGGCCCACAGATACGCAGTATTTT. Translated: CASRQLAEPGPTDTQYF.

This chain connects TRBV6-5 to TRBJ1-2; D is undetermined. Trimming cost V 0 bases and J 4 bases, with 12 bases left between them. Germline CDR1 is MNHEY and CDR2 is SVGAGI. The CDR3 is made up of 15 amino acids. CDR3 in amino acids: CASSYSESRSYGYTF. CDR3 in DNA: TGTGCCAGCAGTTACTCGGAGTCTCGATCCTATGGCTACACCTTC.

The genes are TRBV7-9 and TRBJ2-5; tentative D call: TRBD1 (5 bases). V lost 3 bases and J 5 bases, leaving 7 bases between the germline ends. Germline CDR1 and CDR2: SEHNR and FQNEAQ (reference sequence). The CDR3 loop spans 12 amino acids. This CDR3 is CASSFPGETQYF. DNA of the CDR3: TGTGCCAGCAGCTTCCCAGGGGAGACCCAGTACTTC.

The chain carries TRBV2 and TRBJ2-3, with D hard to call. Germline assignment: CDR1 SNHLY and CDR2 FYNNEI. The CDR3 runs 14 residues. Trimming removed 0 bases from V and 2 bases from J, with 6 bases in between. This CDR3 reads CASSEAPNTDTQYF. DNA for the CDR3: TGTGCCAGCAGTGAAGCACCTAACACAGATACGCAGTATTTT.

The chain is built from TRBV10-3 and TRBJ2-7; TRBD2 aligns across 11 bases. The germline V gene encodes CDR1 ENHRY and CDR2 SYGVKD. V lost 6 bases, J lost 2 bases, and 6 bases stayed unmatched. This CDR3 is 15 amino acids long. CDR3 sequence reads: CAIRQGLAETYEQYF. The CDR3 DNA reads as TGTGCCATCAGGCAGGGACTAGCGGAGACCTACGAGCAGTACTTC.

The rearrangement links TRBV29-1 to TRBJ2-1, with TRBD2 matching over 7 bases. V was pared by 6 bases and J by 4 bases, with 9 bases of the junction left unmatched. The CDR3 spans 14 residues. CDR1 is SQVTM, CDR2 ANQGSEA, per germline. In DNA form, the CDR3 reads TGCAGCGTCCTTAGCGGCGGGGGATACAATGAGCAGTTCTTC. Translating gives CSVLSGGGYNEQFF.

The CDR3 here is CATRPTGRWDRNQPQHF. CDR3 nucleotides: TGTGCCACCAGGCCGACAGGGCGATGGGATCGCAATCAGCCCCAGCATTTT. The chain is built from TRBV15 and TRBJ1-5, with 7 nucleotides matching TRBD1. The CDR3 runs to 17 residues. Germline CDR1 is LNHNV and CDR2 is YYDKDF (reference sequence). V dropped 6 bases and J dropped 2; count of bases not matched to a gene: 13.

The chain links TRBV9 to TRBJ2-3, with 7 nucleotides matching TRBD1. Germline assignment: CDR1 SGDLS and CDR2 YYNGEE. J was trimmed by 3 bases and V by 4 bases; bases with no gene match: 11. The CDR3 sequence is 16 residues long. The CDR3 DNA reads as TGTGCCAGCAGCTATAGGGGGCAGGGGAAAACAGATACGCAGTATTTT. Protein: CASSYRGQGKTDTQYF.

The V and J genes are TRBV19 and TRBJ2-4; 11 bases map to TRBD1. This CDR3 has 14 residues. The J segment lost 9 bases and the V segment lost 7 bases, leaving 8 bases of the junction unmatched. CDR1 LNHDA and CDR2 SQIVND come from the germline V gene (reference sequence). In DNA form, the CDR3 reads TGTGCCAGTACCACCGGGACAGGGGGAGGCATTCAGTACTTC. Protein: CASTTGTGGGIQYF.

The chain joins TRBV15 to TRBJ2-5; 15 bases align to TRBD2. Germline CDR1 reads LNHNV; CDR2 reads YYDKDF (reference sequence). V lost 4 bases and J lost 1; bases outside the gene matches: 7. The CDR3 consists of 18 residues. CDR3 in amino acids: CATSTTRTSGRAQETQYF. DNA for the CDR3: TGTGCCACCAGCACTACTCGGACTAGCGGGAGGGCCCAAGAGACCCAGTACTTC.

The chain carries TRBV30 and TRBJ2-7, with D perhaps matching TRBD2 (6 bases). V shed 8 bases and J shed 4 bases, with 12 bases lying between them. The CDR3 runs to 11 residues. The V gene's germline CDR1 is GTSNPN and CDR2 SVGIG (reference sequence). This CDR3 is CAGGELYEQYF. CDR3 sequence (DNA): TGTGCCGGCGGGGAGCTATACGAGCAGTACTTC. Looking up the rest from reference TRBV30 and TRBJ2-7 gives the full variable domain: SQTIHQWPATLVQPVGSPLSLECTVEGTSNPNLYWYRQAAGRGLQLLFYSVGIGQISSEVPQNLSASRPQDRQFILSSKKLLLSDSGFYLCAGGELYEQYFGPGTRLTVT.

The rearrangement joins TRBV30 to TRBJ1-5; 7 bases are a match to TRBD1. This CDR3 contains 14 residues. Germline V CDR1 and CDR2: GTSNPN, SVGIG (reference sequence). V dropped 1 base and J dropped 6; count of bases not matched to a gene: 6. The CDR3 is CAWSAQTGSQPQHF. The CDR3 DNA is TGTGCCTGGAGTGCCCAGACAGGGAGTCAGCCCCAGCATTTT. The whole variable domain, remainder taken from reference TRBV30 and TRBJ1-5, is SQTIHQWPATLVQPVGSPLSLECTVEGTSNPNLYWYRQAAGRGLQLLFYSVGIGQISSEVPQNLSASRPQDRQFILSSKKLLLSDSGFYLCAWSAQTGSQPQHFGDGTRLSIL.

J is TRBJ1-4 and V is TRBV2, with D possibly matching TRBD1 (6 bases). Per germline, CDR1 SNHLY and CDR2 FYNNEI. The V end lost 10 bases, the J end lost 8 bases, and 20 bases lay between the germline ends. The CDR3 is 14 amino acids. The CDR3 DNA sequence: TGTGCCATTCTCCTGGGACAAAGGGTGGAAAAACTGTTTTTT. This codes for CAILLGQRVEKLFF.

The CDR3: CASSLTTGSAYEQYF. The CDR3 bases are TGTGCCAGCAGCCTAACGACAGGGAGCGCCTACGAGCAGTACTTC. This chain links TRBV7-9 with TRBJ2-7; 7 bases fit TRBD1. The trim removed 5 bases at V and 2 bases at J, leaving 9 bases unmatched. Germline loops: CDR1 SEHNR, CDR2 FQNEAQ (reference sequence). The CDR3 has 15 residues. The variable domain in full, completed from reference TRBV7-9 and TRBJ2-7, reads DTGVSQNPRHKITKRGQNVTFRCDPISEHNRLYWYRQTLGQGPEFLTYFQNEAQLEKSRLLSDRFSAERPKGSFSTLEIQRTEQGDSAMYLCASSLTTGSAYEQYFGPGTRLTVT.

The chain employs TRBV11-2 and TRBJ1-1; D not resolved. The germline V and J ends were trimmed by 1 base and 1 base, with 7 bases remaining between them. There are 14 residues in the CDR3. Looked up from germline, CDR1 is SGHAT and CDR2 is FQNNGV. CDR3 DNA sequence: TGTGCCAGCAGCTTAGGAGGGCCGAACACTGAAGCTTTCTTT. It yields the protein CASSLGGPNTEAFF.

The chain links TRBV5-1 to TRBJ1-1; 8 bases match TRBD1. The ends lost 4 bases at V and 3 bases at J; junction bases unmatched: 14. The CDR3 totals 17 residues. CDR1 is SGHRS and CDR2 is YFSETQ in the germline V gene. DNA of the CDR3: TGCGCCAGCAGCCCACCCCCCGAGACAGGGGTTCACACTGAAGCTTTCTTT. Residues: CASSPPPETGVHTEAFF.

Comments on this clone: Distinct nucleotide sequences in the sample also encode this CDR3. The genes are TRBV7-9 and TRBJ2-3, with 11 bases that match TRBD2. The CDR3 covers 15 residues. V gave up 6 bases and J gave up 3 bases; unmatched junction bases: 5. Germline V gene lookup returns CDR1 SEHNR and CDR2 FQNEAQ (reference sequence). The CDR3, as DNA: TGTGCCAGCAGTCTCGGACTAGCGGGTACAGATACGCAGTATTTT. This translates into CASSLGLAGTDTQYF.

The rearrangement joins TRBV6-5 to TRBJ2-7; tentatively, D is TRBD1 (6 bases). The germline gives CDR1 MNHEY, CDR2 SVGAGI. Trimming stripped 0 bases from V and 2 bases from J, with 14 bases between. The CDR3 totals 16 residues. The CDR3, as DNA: TGTGCCAGCAGTTACTCAGGACAGCCTCGAACCTACGAGCAGTACTTC. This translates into CASSYSGQPRTYEQYF.

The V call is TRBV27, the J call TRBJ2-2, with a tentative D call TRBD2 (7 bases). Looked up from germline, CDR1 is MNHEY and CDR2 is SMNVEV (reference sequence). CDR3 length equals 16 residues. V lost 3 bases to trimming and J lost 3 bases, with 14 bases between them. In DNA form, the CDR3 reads TGTGCCAGCAGTTTTCTAGGGGGGGTGGACACCGGGGAGCTGTTTTTT. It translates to CASSFLGGVDTGELFF.